This TCR beta chain appears in the sequencing data of a study of blood T cell repertoires in COVID-19. Regarding this clone: The same CDR3 arises from other DNA sequences in this sample as well.

TCRdb keeps only in-frame clones here, not all; method: immunoSEQ multiplex PCR. This table has about 270,000 clones, approximately 83% appearing once. The CDR3 has 11 residues. Germline loops: CDR1 SGHRS, CDR2 YFSETQ. V was pared by 3 bases and J by 2 bases, with 3 bases between. The chain joins TRBV5-1 to TRBJ2-7; D ambiguous. The origin of this receptor is a human donor in a cohort sampled during active COVID-19. The sample consisted of peripheral blood. The CDR3 sequence: CASSSAYEQYF. CDR3 nucleotide sequence: TGCGCCAGCAGCTCTGCCTACGAGCAGTACTTC.